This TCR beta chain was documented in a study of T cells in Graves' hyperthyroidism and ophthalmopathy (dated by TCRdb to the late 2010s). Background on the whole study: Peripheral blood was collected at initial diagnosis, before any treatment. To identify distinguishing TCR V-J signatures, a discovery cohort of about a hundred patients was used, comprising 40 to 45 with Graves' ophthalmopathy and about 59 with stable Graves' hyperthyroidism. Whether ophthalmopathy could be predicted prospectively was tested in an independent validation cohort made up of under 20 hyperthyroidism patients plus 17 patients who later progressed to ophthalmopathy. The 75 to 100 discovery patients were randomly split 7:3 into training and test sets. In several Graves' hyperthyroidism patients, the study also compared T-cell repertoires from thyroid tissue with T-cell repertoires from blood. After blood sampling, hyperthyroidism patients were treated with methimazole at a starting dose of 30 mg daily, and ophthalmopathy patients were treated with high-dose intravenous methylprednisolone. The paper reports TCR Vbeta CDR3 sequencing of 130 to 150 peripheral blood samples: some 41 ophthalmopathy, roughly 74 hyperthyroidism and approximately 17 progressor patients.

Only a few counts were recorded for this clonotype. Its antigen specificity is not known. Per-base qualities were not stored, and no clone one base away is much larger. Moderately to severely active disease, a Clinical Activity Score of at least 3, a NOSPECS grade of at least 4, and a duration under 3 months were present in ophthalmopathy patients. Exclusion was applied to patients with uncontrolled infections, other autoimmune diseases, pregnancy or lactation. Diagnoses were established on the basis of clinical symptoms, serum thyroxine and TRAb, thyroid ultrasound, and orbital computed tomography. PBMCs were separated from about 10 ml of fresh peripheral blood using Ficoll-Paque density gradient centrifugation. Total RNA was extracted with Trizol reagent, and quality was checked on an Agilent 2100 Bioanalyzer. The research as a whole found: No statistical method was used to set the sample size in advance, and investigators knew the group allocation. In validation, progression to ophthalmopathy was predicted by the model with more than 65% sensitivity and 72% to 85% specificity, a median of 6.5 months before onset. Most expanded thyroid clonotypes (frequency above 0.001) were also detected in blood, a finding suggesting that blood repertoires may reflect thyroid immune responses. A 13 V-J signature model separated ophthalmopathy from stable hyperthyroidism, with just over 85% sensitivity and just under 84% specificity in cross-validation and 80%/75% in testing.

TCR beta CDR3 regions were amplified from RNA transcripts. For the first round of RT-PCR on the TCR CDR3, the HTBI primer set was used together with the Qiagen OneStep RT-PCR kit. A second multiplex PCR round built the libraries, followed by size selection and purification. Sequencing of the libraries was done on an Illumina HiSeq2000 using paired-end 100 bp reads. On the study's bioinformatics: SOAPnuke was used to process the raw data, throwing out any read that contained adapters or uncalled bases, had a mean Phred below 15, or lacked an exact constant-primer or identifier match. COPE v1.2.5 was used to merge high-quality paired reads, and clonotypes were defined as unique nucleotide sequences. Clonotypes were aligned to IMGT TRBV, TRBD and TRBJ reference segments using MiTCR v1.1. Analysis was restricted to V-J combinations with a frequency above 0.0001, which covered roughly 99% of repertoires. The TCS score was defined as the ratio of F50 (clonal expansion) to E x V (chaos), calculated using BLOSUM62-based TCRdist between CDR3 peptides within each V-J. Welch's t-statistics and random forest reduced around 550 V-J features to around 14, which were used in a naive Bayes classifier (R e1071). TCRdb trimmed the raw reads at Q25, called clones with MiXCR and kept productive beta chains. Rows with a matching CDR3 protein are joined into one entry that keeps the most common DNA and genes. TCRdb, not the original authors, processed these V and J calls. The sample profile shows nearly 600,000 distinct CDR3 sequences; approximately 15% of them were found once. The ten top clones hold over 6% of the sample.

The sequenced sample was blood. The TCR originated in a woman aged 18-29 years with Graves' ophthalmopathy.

The DNA sequence is TGTGCCTTACCTTCGGGACAGGGCAATCAGCCCCAGCATTTT. This is translated as CALPSGQGNQPQHF. This receptor chain uses TRBV6-2 or TRBV6-3 and TRBJ1-5, with 8 bases in between that match TRBD1. From the cysteine through the phenylalanine, the CDR3 covers 14 amino acids. The sequence is cut down to CDR3 DNA, 42 bases in frame from base 1. CDR1 MNHEY and CDR2 SVGEGT are derived from the germline V gene. From V the trimming removes 11 bases and from J it removes 2 bases, while the gene matches leave 8 bases of the junction unaccounted for.